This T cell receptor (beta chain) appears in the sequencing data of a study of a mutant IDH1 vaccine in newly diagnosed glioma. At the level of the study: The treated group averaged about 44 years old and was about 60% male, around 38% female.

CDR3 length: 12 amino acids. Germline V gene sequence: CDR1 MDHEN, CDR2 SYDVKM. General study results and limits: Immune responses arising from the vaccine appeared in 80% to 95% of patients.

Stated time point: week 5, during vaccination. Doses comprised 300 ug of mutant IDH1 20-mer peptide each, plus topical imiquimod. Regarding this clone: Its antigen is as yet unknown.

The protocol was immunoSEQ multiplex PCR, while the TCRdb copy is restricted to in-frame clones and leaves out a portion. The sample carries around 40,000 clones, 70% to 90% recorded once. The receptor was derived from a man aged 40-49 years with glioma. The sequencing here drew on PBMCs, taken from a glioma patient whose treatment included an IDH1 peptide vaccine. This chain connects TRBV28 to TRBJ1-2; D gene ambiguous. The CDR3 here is CAAYRQPYGYTF. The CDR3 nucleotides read TGTGCTGCCTATAGGCAACCCTATGGCTACACCTTC.